This TCR beta chain comes out of a study of OX40 agonist ivuxolimab in advanced cancers. Overall study context: The dose-escalation cohort had hepatocellular carcinoma, melanoma, renal cell or head and neck cancer. Prior anti-PD-1, anti-PD-L1 or anti-CTLA-4 therapy was allowed; less than 45% had some.

The table came from immunoSEQ multiplex PCR; TCRdb's copy has only in-frame clones and leaves some out. The data show 55,000 to 90,000 clones, 70% to 90% seen once. Study-level points and caveats: Antigen specificity of clonally expanded peripheral T cells was not established. Partial responders receiving 0.1-3.0 mg/kg showed among the lowest clonal expansion.

About this clone: Its cognate antigen is unknown.

Sample: CD4+ or CD8+ T cells sorted from blood, taken in a trial of the OX40 agonist ivuxolimab. The clonotype comes from an adult with an advanced solid tumor such as melanoma, head and neck, liver or kidney cancer.

CDR3 protein: CAWDRAETQYF. As DNA, the CDR3 is TGTGCCTGGGACAGGGCTGAGACCCAGTACTTC. The V gene is TRBV6-1, the J gene TRBJ2-5, with 9 bases identical to TRBD1. The V gene end was trimmed by 11 bases and the J gene end by 5 bases; junction bases not matched to a gene: 3. Per the germline V gene, CDR1 is MNHNS and CDR2 is SASEGT. The length of the CDR3 is 11 residues.